Below, one TCR beta chain is given with its context. It was during active infection that Seattle patients were enrolled and then longitudinally followed. This entry is derived from a study of blood T cell repertoires in COVID-19. Study background: Collection of acute and convalescent COVID-19 samples took place in the United States, Italy and Spain. The cDNA or gDNA used as material had been derived from T cells, B-cell-depleted T cells, or PBMCs.

In the source study's methods: From reference gene primer amplification, estimates of nucleated cell counts were derived. Assay: immunoSEQ multiplex PCR; the TCRdb copy retains only in-frame clones and omits some. V and J calls plus clone size are reproduced from that table; the DNA served to infer D and trimming. The table includes around 80,000 clones, 65% to 90% detected once. V was clipped by 0 bases and J by 0 bases, with 11 bases between them. The germline V gene has CDR1 GTSNPN and CDR2 SVGIG (reference sequence). This CDR3 is 15 amino acids long. The material sequenced was peripheral blood. This clonotype originated in a man aged 45-60 years with COVID-19, enrolled during active disease. The chain recombines TRBV30 with TRBJ1-1; D is uncertain. The CDR3 coding sequence is TGTGCCTGGAGTGTGGCCAGCGCCATGAACACTGAAGCTTTCTTT. Translated, it gives CAWSVASAMNTEAFF.